This record looks at one TCR beta chain sequence and its context. This record belongs to a study of blood T cell repertoires in COVID-19. The overall study: The study drew acute and convalescent COVID-19 samples from the United States, Italy and Spain. Nucleic acid was either cDNA or gDNA, and it came from T cells, B-cell-depleted T cells, or PBMCs.

Germline V lookup: CDR1 SGHRS, CDR2 YFSETQ. CDR3 length: 15 residues. J lost 2 bases, V lost 4 bases, and 3 bases had no gene match. Libraries were prepared by immunoSEQ multiplex PCR; TCRdb keeps only in-frame clonotypes and omits some of them. The sample has approximately 110,000 clones, around four fifths seen once. The chain joins TRBV5-1 to TRBJ2-5, with TRBD2 identical over 12 bases. The TCR sequence derives from a woman aged 40 to 49 with acute or convalescent COVID-19. Sequenced: peripheral blood. CDR3 sequence: CASSTGTSGQETQYF. CDR3 coding DNA: TGCGCCAGCAGCACGGGGACTAGCGGGCAAGAGACCCAGTACTTC.